Included here is one TCR beta chain sequence, with context. Its specificity is unknown. Germline CDR1 and CDR2: SNHLY and FYNNEI. CDR3 size: 14 residues. The source of the sample is a study of CXCR3-negative and CXCR3-positive naive CD8 T cells. Study-level findings and limits: Higher TRB CDR3 hydrophobicity marked CXCR3-positive naive cells relative to CXCR3-negative naive cells.

UMI-labeled 5' RACE yielded the TRB cDNA libraries. Reanalyzing the 5' RACE reads, TCRdb keeps one entry per CDR3 protein, without DNA. This listing includes some 150,000 distinct CDR3 sequences. V usage is TRBV2 and J usage is TRBJ2-1; TCRdb selects TRBD2, and the lack of DNA leaves this call unchecked. This clonotype was obtained from a human donor in good health. Some clones in this sample may be carry-over from other donors' samples. Sample: naive CXCR3+ CD8+ T cells from blood. Subset in this sample: CD45RO-CCR7+CD27+CD95- naive CD8+ T cells expressing CXCR3 (TNR3+). CDR3 loop: CASSGLAGGNEQFF.